Below, 5 T cell receptor beta chains from the same sample are listed, as sequenced in a study of blood T cell repertoires in COVID-19. Assay: immunoSEQ multiplex PCR; the TCRdb copy retains only in-frame clones and omits some. This sample has 110,000 to 150,000 clones, with about 80% found just once. The sample was peripheral blood. The receptors here all came from a woman aged 80 or over with acute or convalescent COVID-19.

The gene calls are TRBV7-9 and TRBJ1-2; D gene unclear. This CDR3 is built from 13 residues. V lost 1 base to trimming and J lost 6 bases, with 9 bases between them. CDR1 is SEHNR, CDR2 FQNEAQ, per germline (reference sequence). CDR3 sequence: CASSLVFSDGYTF. For the CDR3, the DNA is TGTGCCAGCAGCTTAGTATTTAGTGATGGCTACACCTTC.

The rearrangement uses TRBV10-3 and TRBJ1-1; 9 bases align to TRBD1. The CDR3 is 15 residues long. In germline, CDR1 is ENHRY, CDR2 SYGVKD. V gave up 4 bases and J gave up 4 bases; unmatched junction bases: 7. The CDR3 reads CAISVTDRGITEAFF. DNA for the CDR3: TGTGCCATCAGTGTCACGGACAGGGGAATCACTGAAGCTTTCTTT.

The count of this clone is one. The CDR3 region is CASSLYPLRGMGNGELFF. The CDR3 coding sequence is TGCGCCAGCAGCCTCTATCCCCTGCGGGGGATGGGAAACGGGGAGCTGTTTTTT. V is TRBV5-1 and J is TRBJ2-2; 7 bases align to TRBD2. The CDR3 runs 18 residues. Trimming removed 4 bases from V and 7 bases from J; junction bases left unmatched: 19. Germline CDR1 SGHRS, CDR2 YFSETQ.

This sequence joins TRBV6-5 and TRBJ1-1, with D possibly matching TRBD1 (5 bases). The CDR3 is made up of 13 amino acids. The germline V gene has CDR1 MNHEY and CDR2 SVGAGI. Trimming removed 8 bases at V and 4 bases at J, with 14 bases between. The CDR3, as DNA: TGTGCCAGCCGGGGAGGGAGGGGCACTGAAGCTTTCTTT. Amino acid sequence: CASRGGRGTEAFF.

In this sample, this clone turned up a few times. V and J are TRBV7-2 and TRBJ2-7; 16 bases fit TRBD2. Germline V lookup: CDR1 SGHTA, CDR2 FQGNSA. Trimming at V came to 1 base and at J to 2 bases, leaving 8 bases not matched to a gene. The CDR3 is made up of 19 amino acids. Here the CDR3 DNA reads TGTGCCAGCAGCTTAGGTGCAGGGACTAGCGGGGGGGCGACCTACGAGCAGTACTTC. This sequence encodes CASSLGAGTSGGATYEQYF.